This section outlines one T cell receptor beta chain sequence together with its context. This clone has more than one count but fewer than ten. What antigen it recognizes has not been identified. Within one base of it there is no much larger clone, and no base qualities were kept. Sequences KGHSH (CDR1) and LQKENI (CDR2) are obtained from the germline V gene. Trimming leaves V shorter by 6 bases and J shorter by 3 bases, with the junction holding 12 bases beyond the gene matches. From the cysteine up to the phenylalanine, the CDR3 has a length of 16 residues. Only the CDR3 DNA is retained, 48 bases long and in frame from the first base. The method was PCR. Sequencing took place on an Illumina HiSeq 4000. High-throughput sequencing was used to profile the TCR beta-chain CDR3 region of each patient. Per the original workflow: CDR3 differences across clinicopathological groups were used to build a classifier for discriminating distant-metastatic papillary thyroid cancer patients. The Shannon index was used to measure repertoire diversity, and the Morisita-Horn index was used to measure how similar tumor and blood repertoires were. The public reads were reprocessed in TCRdb via fastp at Q25 and MiXCR, keeping in-frame beta chains. For this entry, the V and J calls and clone size follow TCRdb and not the study's own pipeline. The sample table shows about 85,000 clones, and 8.6% are seen once. The ten most abundant clones make up around 8.8% of the sample.

Before undergoing thyroid surgery, none of the patients had been given any kind of treatment. Using T-cell receptor beta sequencing, the researchers looked back retrospectively at clinical samples from patients, gathered between the early 2010s and the late 2010s. The source of the sample is a study of metastatic and nonmetastatic thyroid tumors (dated by TCRdb to the early 2020s). About the full investigation: The researchers compared repertoires between peripheral blood samples and tumor or nodule tissue samples from patients with malignant or benign thyroid disease. General findings and caveats noted by the study authors: TCR beta diversity was reported as significantly higher in malignant tumors than in benign nodules, in both blood and tumor samples.

The receptor's source is a female donor with papillary thyroid cancer or a benign thyroid nodule (not recorded which). Some clones in this sample may be carry-over from other donors' samples. The sequence is built from TRBV18 and TRBJ2-3; 7 junctional bases match TRBD2. Sample: blood. The CDR3 sequence is CASSLTGLVATDTQYF. The DNA sequence follows: TGTGCCAGCTCCCTCACTGGACTAGTTGCGACAGATACGCAGTATTTT.